This TCR beta chain was captured in a study of cytomegalovirus exposure and HLA in healthy donors. General study findings and limits: As confirmed in vitro, a few CMV-associated chains were specific for CMV antigens. Reportedly, TCR beta sequences accurately predicted HLA-A and HLA-B alleles in most subjects.

This CDR3 region has 16 residues. The germline gives CDR1 LNHDA, CDR2 SQIVND (reference sequence). Trimming shortened V by 7 bases and J by 3 bases, and 18 bases separated the two germline ends. Comment on this clone: Its antigen is unknown.

The PCR employed 60 Vbeta primers together with 13 Jbeta primers. Libraries were prepared by immunoSEQ multiplex PCR; TCRdb keeps only in-frame clonotypes and omits some of them. The sample lists 80,000 to 95,000 clones, 75% to 85% occurring once. This receptor was identified in a woman in her forties in good health and CMV-seropositive. Sequencing was carried out using PBMCs. The J gene is TRBJ2-2, the V gene TRBV19, with a possible D match to TRBD1 (5 bases). The CDR3 loop is CASTPQERQHTGELFF. The CDR3 nucleotides read TGTGCCAGTACCCCACAGGAGAGACAGCACACCGGGGAGCTGTTTTTT.